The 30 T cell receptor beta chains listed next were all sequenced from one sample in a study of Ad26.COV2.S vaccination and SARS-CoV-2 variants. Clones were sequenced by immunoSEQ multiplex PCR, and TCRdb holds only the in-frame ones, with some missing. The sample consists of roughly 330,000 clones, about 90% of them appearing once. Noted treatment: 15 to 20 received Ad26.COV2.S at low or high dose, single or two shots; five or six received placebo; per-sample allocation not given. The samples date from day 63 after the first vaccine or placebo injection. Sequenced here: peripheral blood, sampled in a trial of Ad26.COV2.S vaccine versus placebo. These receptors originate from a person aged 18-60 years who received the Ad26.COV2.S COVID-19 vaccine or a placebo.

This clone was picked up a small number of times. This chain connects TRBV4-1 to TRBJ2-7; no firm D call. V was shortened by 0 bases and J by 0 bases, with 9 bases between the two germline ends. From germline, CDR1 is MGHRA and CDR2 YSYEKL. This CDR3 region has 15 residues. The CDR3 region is CASSQDRVSSYEQYF. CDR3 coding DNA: TGCGCCAGCAGCCAAGATCGAGTAAGCTCCTACGAGCAGTACTTC.

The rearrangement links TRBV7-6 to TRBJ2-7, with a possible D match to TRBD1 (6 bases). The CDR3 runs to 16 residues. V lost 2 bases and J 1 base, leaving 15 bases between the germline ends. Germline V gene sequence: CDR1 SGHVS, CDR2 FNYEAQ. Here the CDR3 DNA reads TGTGCCAGCAGCTTACCGGAACAGGGCGGATCCTACGAGCAGTACTTC. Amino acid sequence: CASSLPEQGGSYEQYF.

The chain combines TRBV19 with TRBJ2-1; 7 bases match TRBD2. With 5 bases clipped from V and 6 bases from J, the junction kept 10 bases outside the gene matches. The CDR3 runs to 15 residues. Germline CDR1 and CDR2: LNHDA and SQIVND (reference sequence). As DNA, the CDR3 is TGTGCCAGTAGTTATGAAACTAGCGCCATCAATGAGCAGTTCTTC. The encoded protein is CASSYETSAINEQFF.

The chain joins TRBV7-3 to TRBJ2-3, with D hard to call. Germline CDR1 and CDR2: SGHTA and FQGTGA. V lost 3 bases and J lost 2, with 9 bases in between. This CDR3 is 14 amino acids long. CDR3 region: CASSFDALTDTQYF. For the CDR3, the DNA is TGTGCCAGCAGCTTCGATGCGCTCACAGATACGCAGTATTTT. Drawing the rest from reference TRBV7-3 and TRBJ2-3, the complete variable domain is GAGVSQTPSNKVTEKGKYVELRCDPISGHTALYWYRQSLGQGPEFLIYFQGTGAADDSGLPNDRFFAVRPEGSVSTLKIQRTERGDSAVYLCASSFDALTDTQYFGPGTRLTVL.

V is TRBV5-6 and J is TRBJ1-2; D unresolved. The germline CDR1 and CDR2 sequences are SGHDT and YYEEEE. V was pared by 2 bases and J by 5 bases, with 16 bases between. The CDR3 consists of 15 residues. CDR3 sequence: CASSFYPDGIYGYTF. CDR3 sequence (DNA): TGTGCCAGCAGCTTTTATCCGGACGGAATTTATGGCTACACCTTC.

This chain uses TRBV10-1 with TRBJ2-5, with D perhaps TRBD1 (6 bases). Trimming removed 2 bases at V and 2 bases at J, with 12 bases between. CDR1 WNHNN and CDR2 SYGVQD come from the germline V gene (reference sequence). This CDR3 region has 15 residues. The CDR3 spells CASSEVRGGQETQYF. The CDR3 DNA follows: TGCGCCAGCAGTGAGGTGCGAGGGGGACAAGAGACCCAGTACTTC.

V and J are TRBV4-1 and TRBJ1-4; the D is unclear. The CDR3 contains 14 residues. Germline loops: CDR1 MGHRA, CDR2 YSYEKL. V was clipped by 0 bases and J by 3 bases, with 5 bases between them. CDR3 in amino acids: CASSQDFSNEKLFF. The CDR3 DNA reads TGCGCCAGCAGCCAAGATTTCTCTAATGAAAAACTGTTTTTT.

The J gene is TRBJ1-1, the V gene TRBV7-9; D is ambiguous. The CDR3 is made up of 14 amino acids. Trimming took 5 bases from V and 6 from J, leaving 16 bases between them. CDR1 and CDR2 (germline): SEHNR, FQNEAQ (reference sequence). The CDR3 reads CASSPTLLNPEAFF. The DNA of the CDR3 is TGTGCCAGCAGCCCGACCCTACTAAACCCTGAAGCTTTCTTT.

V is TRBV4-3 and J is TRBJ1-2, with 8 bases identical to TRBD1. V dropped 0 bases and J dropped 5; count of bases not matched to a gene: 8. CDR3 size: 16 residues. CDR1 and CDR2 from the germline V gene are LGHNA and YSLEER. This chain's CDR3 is CASSQEVQGAGYGYTF. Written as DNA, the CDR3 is TGCGCCAGCAGCCAAGAAGTCCAGGGGGCAGGGTATGGCTACACCTTC.

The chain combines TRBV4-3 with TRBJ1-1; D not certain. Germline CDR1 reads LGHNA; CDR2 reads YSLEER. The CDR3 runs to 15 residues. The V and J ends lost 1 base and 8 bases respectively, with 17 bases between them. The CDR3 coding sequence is TGCGCCAGCAGCCAAGCCCTCGGGGTGGTGGACGAAGCTTTCTTT. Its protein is CASSQALGVVDEAFF.

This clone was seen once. The CDR3 coding sequence is TGTGCCAGCAGCTTAACCGAGGGGCAGGGGATCGATGGCTACACCTTC. It is translated as CASSLTEGQGIDGYTF. The gene calls are TRBV7-9 and TRBJ1-2, with TRBD1 as a possible D gene (6 bases). The germline V gene encodes CDR1 SEHNR and CDR2 FQNEAQ (reference sequence). Between the trimmed V and J ends, which lost 2 bases and 6 bases, there was a span of 19 bases. The CDR3 loop spans 16 amino acids. The variable domain in full, with the rest retrieved from reference TRBV7-9 and TRBJ1-2, is DTGVSQNPRHKITKRGQNVTFRCDPISEHNRLYWYRQTLGQGPEFLTYFQNEAQLEKSRLLSDRFSAERPKGSFSTLEIQRTEQGDSAMYLCASSLTEGQGIDGYTFGSGTRLTVV.

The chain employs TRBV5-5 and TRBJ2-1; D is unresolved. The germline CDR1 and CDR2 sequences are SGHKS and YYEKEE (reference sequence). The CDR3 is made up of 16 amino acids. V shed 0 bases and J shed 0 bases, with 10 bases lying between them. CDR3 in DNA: TGTGCCAGCAGCTTGGGTTCGGGTTACTCCTACAATGAGCAGTTCTTC. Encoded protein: CASSLGSGYSYNEQFF.

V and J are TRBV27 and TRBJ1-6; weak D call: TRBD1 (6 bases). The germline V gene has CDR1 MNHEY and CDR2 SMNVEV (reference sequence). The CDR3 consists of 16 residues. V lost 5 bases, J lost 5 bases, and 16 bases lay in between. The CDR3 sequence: CASSRTVSRNNSPLHF. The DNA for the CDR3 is TGTGCCAGCAGTCGGACAGTTTCCCGAAATAATTCACCCCTCCACTTT.

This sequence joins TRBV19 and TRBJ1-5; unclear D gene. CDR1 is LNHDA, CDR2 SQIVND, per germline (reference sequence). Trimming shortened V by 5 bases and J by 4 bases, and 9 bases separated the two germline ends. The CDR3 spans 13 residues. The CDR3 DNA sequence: TGTGCCAGTAGTCCGAGGACGAATCAGCCCCAGCATTTT. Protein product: CASSPRTNQPQHF.

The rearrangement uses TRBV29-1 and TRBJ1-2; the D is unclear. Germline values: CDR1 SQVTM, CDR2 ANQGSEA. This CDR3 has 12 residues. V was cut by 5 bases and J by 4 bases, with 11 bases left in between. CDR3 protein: CSVLDGAYGYTF. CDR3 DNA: TGCAGCGTTTTAGACGGAGCCTATGGCTACACCTTC.

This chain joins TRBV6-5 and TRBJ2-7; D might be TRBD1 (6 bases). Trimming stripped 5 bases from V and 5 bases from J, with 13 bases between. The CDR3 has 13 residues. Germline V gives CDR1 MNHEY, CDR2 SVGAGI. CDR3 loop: CASSNFDRHEQYF. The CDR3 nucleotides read TGTGCCAGCAGTAATTTTGACAGGCACGAGCAGTACTTC.

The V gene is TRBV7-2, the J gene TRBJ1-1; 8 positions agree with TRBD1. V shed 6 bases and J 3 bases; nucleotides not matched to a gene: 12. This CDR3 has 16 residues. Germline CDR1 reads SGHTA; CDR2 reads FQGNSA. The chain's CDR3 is CASSSYPGQEHTEAFF. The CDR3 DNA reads TGTGCCAGCAGTTCATACCCGGGACAGGAGCACACTGAAGCTTTCTTT. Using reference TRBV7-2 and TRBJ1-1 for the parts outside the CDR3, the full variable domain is GAGVSQSPSNKVTEKGKDVELRCDPISGHTALYWYRQSLGQGLEFLIYFQGNSAPDKSGLPSDRFSAERTGGSVSTLTIQRTQQEDSAVYLCASSSYPGQEHTEAFFGQGTRLTVV.

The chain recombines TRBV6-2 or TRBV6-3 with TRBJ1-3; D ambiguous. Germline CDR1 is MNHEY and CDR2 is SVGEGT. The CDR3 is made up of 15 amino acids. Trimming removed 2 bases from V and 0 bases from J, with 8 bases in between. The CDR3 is CASSYRAPSGNTIYF. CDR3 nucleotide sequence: TGTGCCAGCAGTTACCGGGCCCCCTCTGGAAACACCATATATTTT.

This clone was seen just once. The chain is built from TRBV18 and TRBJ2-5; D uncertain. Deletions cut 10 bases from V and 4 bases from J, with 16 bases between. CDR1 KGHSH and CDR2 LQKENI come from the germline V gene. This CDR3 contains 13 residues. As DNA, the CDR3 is TGTGCCATCAAAGAAGTAAATGGAGAGACCCAGTACTTC. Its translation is CAIKEVNGETQYF.

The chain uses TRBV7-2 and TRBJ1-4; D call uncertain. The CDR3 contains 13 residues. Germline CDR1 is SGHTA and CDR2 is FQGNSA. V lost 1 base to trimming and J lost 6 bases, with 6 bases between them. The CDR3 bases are TGTGCCAGCAGCTTAGTATACTATGAAAAACTGTTTTTT. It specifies CASSLVYYEKLFF.

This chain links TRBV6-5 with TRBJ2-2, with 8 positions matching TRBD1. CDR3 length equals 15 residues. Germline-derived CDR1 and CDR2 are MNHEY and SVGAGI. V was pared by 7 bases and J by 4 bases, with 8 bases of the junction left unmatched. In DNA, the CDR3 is TGTGCCAGCAAGGGACAGGTCGGGGGCACCGGGGAGCTGTTTTTT. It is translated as CASKGQVGGTGELFF.

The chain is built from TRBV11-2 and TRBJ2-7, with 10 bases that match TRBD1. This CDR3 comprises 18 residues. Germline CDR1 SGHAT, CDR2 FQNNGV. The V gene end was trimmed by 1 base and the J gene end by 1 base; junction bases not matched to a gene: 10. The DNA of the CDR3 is TGTGCCAGCAGCTTAGTGAATCCCGGGACAGGGGAATCCTACGAGCAGTACTTC. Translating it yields CASSLVNPGTGESYEQYF.

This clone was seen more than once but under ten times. The CDR3 reads CASSRELWGPNEKLFF. The CDR3 nucleotides are TGTGCCAGCAGCCGCGAGCTTTGGGGCCCGAATGAAAAACTGTTTTTT. J is TRBJ1-4 and V is TRBV4-2, with a tentative D call TRBD1 (5 bases). This CDR3 is 16 amino acids long. Germline V gene data show CDR1 as LGHNA and CDR2 as YNFKEQ. V shed 4 bases and J shed 5 bases, with 17 bases lying between them.

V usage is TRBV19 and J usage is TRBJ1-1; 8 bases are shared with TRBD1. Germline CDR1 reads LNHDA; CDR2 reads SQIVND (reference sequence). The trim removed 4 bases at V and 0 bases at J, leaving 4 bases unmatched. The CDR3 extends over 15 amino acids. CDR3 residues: CASSTQDRVNTEAFF. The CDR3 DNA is TGTGCCAGTAGTACCCAGGACAGGGTGAACACTGAAGCTTTCTTT.

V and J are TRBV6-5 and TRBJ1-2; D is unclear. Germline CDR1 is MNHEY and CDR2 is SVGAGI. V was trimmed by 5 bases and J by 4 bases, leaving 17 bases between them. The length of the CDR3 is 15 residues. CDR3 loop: CASSPRGGSLYGYTF. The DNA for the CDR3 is TGTGCCAGCAGTCCCCGGGGAGGGAGCCTCTATGGCTACACCTTC.

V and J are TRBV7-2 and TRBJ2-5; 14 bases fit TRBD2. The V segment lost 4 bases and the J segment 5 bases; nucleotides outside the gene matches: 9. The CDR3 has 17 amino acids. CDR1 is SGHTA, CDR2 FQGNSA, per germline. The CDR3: CASSSRRGLAGVETQYF. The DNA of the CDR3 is TGTGCCAGCAGCTCCCGACGGGGACTAGCGGGGGTGGAGACCCAGTACTTC.

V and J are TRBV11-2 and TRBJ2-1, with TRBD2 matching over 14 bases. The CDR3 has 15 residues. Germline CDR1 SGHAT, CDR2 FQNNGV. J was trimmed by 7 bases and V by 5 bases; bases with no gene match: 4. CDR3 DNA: TGTGCCAGCAGCACCGGACTAGCGGGGGGTAATGAGCAGTTCTTC. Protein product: CASSTGLAGGNEQFF. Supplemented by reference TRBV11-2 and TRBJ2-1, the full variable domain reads EAGVAQSPRYKIIEKRQSVAFWCNPISGHATLYWYQQILGQGPKLLIQFQNNGVVDDSQLPKDRFSAERLKGVDSTLKIQPAKLEDSAVYLCASSTGLAGGNEQFFGPGTRLTVL.

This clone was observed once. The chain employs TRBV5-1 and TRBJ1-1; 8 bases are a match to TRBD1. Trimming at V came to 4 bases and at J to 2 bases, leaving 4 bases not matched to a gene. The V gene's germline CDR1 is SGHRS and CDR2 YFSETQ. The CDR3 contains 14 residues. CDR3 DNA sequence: TGCGCCAGCAGCCGGGACAGGTCCAACACTGAAGCTTTCTTT. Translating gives CASSRDRSNTEAFF.

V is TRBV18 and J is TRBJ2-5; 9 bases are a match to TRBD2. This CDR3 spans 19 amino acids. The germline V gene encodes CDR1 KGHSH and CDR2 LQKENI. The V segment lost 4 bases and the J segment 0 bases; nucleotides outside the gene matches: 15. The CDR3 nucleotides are TGTGCCAGCTCACTTCCGCTGTTAGCGGGGGTCCGGTACCAAGAGACCCAGTACTTC. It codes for CASSLPLLAGVRYQETQYF.

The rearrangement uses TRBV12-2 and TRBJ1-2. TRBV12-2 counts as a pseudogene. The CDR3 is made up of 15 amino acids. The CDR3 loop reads CASRFPRGPPRGYTF. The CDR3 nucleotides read TGTGCAAGTCGCTTCCCCCGCGGACCCCCTCGTGGCTACACCTTC.